The 8 T cell receptor beta chains below were found in one sample sequenced in a study of blood T cells in healthy people across ages. The use of a sample-barcoded 5' primer and a J-beta primer mix characterized a second PCR of about 7 to 12 cycles. TCRdb recomputed calls from the 5' RACE reads with MiXCR, one row per CDR3 protein. The data show some 730,000 distinct CDR3 sequences, approximately 22% seen once. The sequencing sample was made of blood. These receptors originate from a man in his 70s in good health.

V and J are TRBV4-1 and TRBJ2-1; the match to TRBD2 covers 7 bases. The germline V gene has CDR1 MGHRA and CDR2 YSYEKL. The CDR3 is made up of 17 amino acids. Trimming removed 4 bases from V and 3 bases from J; junction bases left unmatched: 12. The CDR3: CASSLLAGGGIYNEQFF. In DNA form, the CDR3 reads TGCGCCAGCAGCCTTCTGGCCGGCGGGGGAATCTACAATGAGCAGTTCTTC.

The sample holds a few counts of this clonotype. V and J are TRBV20-1 and TRBJ1-1, with D maybe TRBD1 (6 bases). Germline-derived CDR1 and CDR2 are DFQATT and SNEGSKA (reference sequence). CDR3 length equals 15 residues. V was clipped by 6 bases and J by 7 bases, with 24 bases between them. The CDR3, as DNA: TGCAGTGCAGAGAGGGGGGGTGCGGGTCTAGATGAAGCTTTCTTT. It specifies CSAERGGAGLDEAFF.

V usage is TRBV5-1 and J usage is TRBJ2-5; D could derive from TRBD1 or TRBD2 (6 bases each). Near its end, the DNA agrees better with TRBJ2-7, so the J call may be wrong. Germline CDR1 and CDR2: SGHRS and YFSETQ. CDR3 size: 14 residues. CDR3 coding DNA: TGCGCCAGCAGCTTGGAGACTAGGGGGGTCGAGCAGTACTTC. Protein sequence: CASSLETRGVEQYF.

This clonotype came up a few times. The chain joins TRBV5-1 to TRBJ2-4; 8 bases fit TRBD2. The junction had 7 bases not matched to a gene; V was cut back by 0 bases and J by 8 bases. From germline, CDR1 is SGHRS and CDR2 YFSETQ. The CDR3 is made up of 15 amino acids. CDR3 sequence reads: CASSLDVNSGDIQYF. For the CDR3, the DNA is TGCGCCAGCAGCTTGGACGTAAATAGCGGGGACATTCAGTACTTC.

This clonotype was observed at least ten times. The V gene is TRBV5-1, the J gene TRBJ2-3; tentatively, D is TRBD1 or TRBD2 (6 bases each). CDR1 is SGHRS and CDR2 is YFSETQ in the germline V gene. The CDR3 is 14 residues long. The germline V and J ends were trimmed by 4 bases and 0 bases, with 9 bases remaining between them. The CDR3 loop is CASSRGDSTDTQYF. DNA of the CDR3: TGCGCCAGCAGCAGGGGGGACAGCACAGATACGCAGTATTTT.

This clonotype has just a few counts. The rearrangement links TRBV6-6 to TRBJ1-4; D call uncertain. Trimming took 6 bases from V and 3 from J, leaving 11 bases between them. Germline CDR1 is MNHNY and CDR2 is SVGAGI (reference sequence). The CDR3 covers 14 residues. CDR3 DNA: TGTGCCAGCAGCCCGGGCGTATCTAATGAAAAACTGTTTTTT. Amino acids: CASSPGVSNEKLFF.

This clonotype was observed a few times. The chain couples TRBV5-4 to TRBJ1-4, with 7 nucleotides matching TRBD1. From germline, CDR1 is SGHNT and CDR2 YYREEE (reference sequence). The CDR3 loop spans 16 amino acids. Trimming cost V 4 bases and J 7 bases; bases outside gene matches: 13. CDR3 residues: CASSRDSNEGVEKLFF. DNA for the CDR3: TGTGCCAGCAGCAGGGACAGTAATGAAGGAGTTGAAAAACTGTTTTTT.

This clonotype was seen more than once but under ten times. The gene calls are TRBV28 and TRBJ2-3; 12 bases fit TRBD2. V lost 5 bases to trimming and J lost 4 bases; unmatched junction nucleotides: 10. The CDR3 consists of 17 residues. Germline CDR1 MDHEN, CDR2 SYDVKM. The CDR3 sequence is CASSPYKLAGGSDTQYF. The CDR3 DNA reads as TGTGCCAGCAGTCCGTACAAACTAGCGGGGGGATCAGATACGCAGTATTTT.